A single sample is the source of the 32 T cell receptor beta chains below, sequenced in a study of early T cells in non-severe SARS-CoV-2 infection. TCRdb redid the calling of the 5' RACE reads with MiXCR, one entry per CDR3 protein. This sample has more than 90,000 distinct CDR3 sequences, with approximately 11% found just once. Specimen: whole blood. The source of these receptors is an adult who was a healthcare worker with PCR-confirmed SARS-CoV-2 infection or an uninfected control (not recorded which).

The table lists this clonotype with a count of one. The chain employs TRBV3-1 and TRBJ2-5; D may be TRBD2 (5 bases). V gave up 0 bases and J gave up 5 bases, with 13 bases separating them. CDR3 length equals 15 residues. Germline V gene data show CDR1 as LGHDT and CDR2 as YNNKEL (reference sequence). The CDR3 region has the DNA TGTGCCAGCAGCCAAGATCGAGGAGGATGGGAGACCCAGTACTTC. Protein product: CASSQDRGGWETQYF.

In this sample, this clonotype turned up many times. V is TRBV18 and J is TRBJ1-6, with a possible D match to TRBD1 (5 bases). The V gene lost 6 bases and the J gene lost 7 bases, with 16 bases spanning the gap. The germline gives CDR1 KGHSH, CDR2 LQKENI. The CDR3 spans 15 residues. CDR3 sequence reads: CASSSSIGANSPLHF. The CDR3 region has the DNA TGTGCCAGCTCGAGTTCGATAGGGGCCAATTCACCCCTCCACTTT.

This clonotype was counted between two and nine times. The V and J genes are TRBV6-5 and TRBJ1-2; TRBD1 matches 7 bases. The germline gives CDR1 MNHEY, CDR2 SVGAGI. After removal of 6 bases from V and 1 base from J, the junction contained 8 bases not matched to a gene. CDR3 length: 15 residues. Written as DNA, the CDR3 is TGTGCCAGCAGCGCCTTGGACAGGATTAACTATGGCTACACCTTC. This translates into CASSALDRINYGYTF.

This clonotype has a count of ten or more. The chain couples TRBV7-9 to TRBJ1-2; D is possibly TRBD1 (6 bases). Trimming took off 5 bases at V and 5 bases at J, with 18 bases between the two ends. The germline CDR1 and CDR2 sequences are SEHNR and FQNEAQ (reference sequence). The CDR3 is 15 amino acids. The CDR3 is CASSETPTGGYGYTF. CDR3 coding DNA: TGTGCCAGCAGCGAAACCCCGACAGGCGGATATGGCTACACCTTC.

This clonotype occurred many times. CDR3 nucleotides: TGTGCCAGTAGTATTGAACCGATAAACTATGGCTACACCTTC. This codes for CASSIEPINYGYTF. The gene calls are TRBV19 and TRBJ1-2; D not certain. With 3 bases removed from V and 2 bases from J, the gap between germline ends came to 10 bases. Germline values: CDR1 LNHDA, CDR2 SQIVND (reference sequence). The CDR3 contains 14 residues.

The rearrangement joins TRBV29-1 to TRBJ1-1, with D possibly TRBD1 on 6 matching bases. There are 12 residues in the CDR3. Germline V gene lookup returns CDR1 SQVTM and CDR2 ANQGSEA. V gave up 7 bases and J gave up 5 bases, with 14 bases separating them. This CDR3 is CSATSGETEAFF. The CDR3 DNA sequence: TGCAGCGCCACCTCAGGGGAGACTGAAGCTTTCTTT.

The rearrangement uses TRBV3-1 and TRBJ1-1; maybe TRBD1 (6 bases). Trimming shortened V by 0 bases and J by 9 bases, and 17 bases separated the two germline ends. The germline V gene encodes CDR1 LGHDT and CDR2 YNNKEL (reference sequence). CDR3 size: 15 residues. The CDR3 DNA reads TGTGCCAGCAGCCAAGATCTTTTCAGGACAGCTAAAGCTTTCTTT. As protein: CASSQDLFRTAKAFF. Full variable domain (rest looked up from reference TRBV3-1 and TRBJ1-1): DTAVSQTPKYLVTQMGNDKSIKCEQNLGHDTMYWYKQDSKKFLKIMFSYNNKELIINETVPNRFSPKSPDKAHLNLHINSLELGDSAVYFCASSQDLFRTAKAFFGQGTRLTVV.

This clonotype was seen many times. The chain has TRBV11-2 and TRBJ1-1, with D unresolved. CDR1 is SGHAT and CDR2 is FQNNGV in the germline V gene. V shed 3 bases and J shed 6 bases, with 11 bases lying between them. The length of the CDR3 is 13 residues. CDR3 nucleotide sequence: TGTGCCAGCAGCTTGGCCCTACGCGCTGAAGCTTTCTTT. It translates to CASSLALRAEAFF.

This clonotype was picked up many times. This chain joins TRBV7-2 and TRBJ1-2, with TRBD1 matching over 8 bases. J lost 0 bases, V lost 4 bases, and 4 bases had no gene match. Germline-derived CDR1 and CDR2 are SGHTA and FQGNSA. The CDR3 runs to 15 residues. The CDR3 spells CASSSYRGTNYGYTF. The CDR3 coding sequence is TGTGCCAGCAGCTCCTACAGGGGGACTAACTATGGCTACACCTTC.

This clonotype was counted between two and nine times. The chain links TRBV10-3 to TRBJ1-2; D not certain. Per the germline V gene, CDR1 is ENHRY and CDR2 is SYGVKD. Deletions cut 6 bases from V and 4 bases from J, with 18 bases between. The CDR3 covers 15 residues. Here the CDR3 DNA reads TGTGCCATCAGCGTGAGTCAAGAACAGATCTATGGCTACACCTTC. Protein product: CAISVSQEQIYGYTF.

This clonotype turned up a few times. DNA for the CDR3: TGTGCCAGCACTCCCTACCGGGCAGGGGGTAACTATGGCTACACCTTC. The encoded protein is CASTPYRAGGNYGYTF. The chain has TRBV6-5 and TRBJ1-2; 7 bases match TRBD1. V gave up 7 bases and J gave up 1 base; unmatched junction bases: 12. Germline CDR1 and CDR2: MNHEY and SVGAGI. The CDR3 has 16 residues.

This clonotype has at least ten counts. V usage is TRBV27 and J usage is TRBJ2-4; no clear D gene. The CDR3 runs to 13 residues. The ends were cut back, 5 bases at V and 0 bases at J, with 5 bases in the middle. Per the germline V gene, CDR1 is MNHEY and CDR2 is SMNVEV (reference sequence). This CDR3 reads CASSPLAKNIQYF. The CDR3 DNA is TGTGCCAGCAGTCCGCTAGCCAAAAACATTCAGTACTTC.

As for this clonotype: Relative to the germline gene, one junction end is altered; a read error may explain this. V gene TRBV12-3 or TRBV12-4 combines with J gene TRBJ1-3; D unclear. This CDR3 is 15 amino acids long. The CDR3 sequence is CASSRDGISGNTVYF. Here the CDR3 DNA reads TGTGCCAGCAGCCGTGACGGAATCTCTGGAAACACCGTATATTTT.

CDR3 loop: CASSEANRDNQPQHF. For the CDR3, the DNA is TGTGCCAGCAGTGAAGCAAACAGGGACAACCAGCCCCAGCATTTT. The J gene is TRBJ1-5, the V gene TRBV6-1; D is perhaps TRBD1 (6 bases). Germline V gene lookup returns CDR1 MNHNS and CDR2 SASEGT. The CDR3 is made up of 15 amino acids. V lost 0 bases, J lost 7 bases, and 13 bases lay in between.

The V gene is TRBV20-1, the J gene TRBJ2-3, with 13 nucleotides matching TRBD2. The germline V gene has CDR1 DFQATT and CDR2 SNEGSKA (reference sequence). J was trimmed by 5 bases and V by 3 bases; bases with no gene match: 5. There are 15 residues in the CDR3. Here the CDR3 reads CSARGLAGRGDTQYF. The DNA for the CDR3 is TGCAGTGCTAGGGGACTAGCGGGGAGGGGAGATACGCAGTATTTT.

J is TRBJ1-5 and V is TRBV5-1; possibly TRBD1 for D (5 bases). The CDR3 length is 15 residues. Between the trimmed V and J ends, which lost 4 bases and 3 bases, there was a span of 14 bases. Germline CDR1 SGHRS, CDR2 YFSETQ. CDR3 sequence reads: CASSPWAGYNQPQHF. In DNA form, the CDR3 reads TGCGCCAGCAGCCCTTGGGCAGGGTACAATCAGCCCCAGCATTTT.

This clonotype has a count of ten or more. The J gene is TRBJ1-2, the V gene TRBV27; D is uncertain. V was clipped by 8 bases and J by 4 bases, with 14 bases between them. This CDR3 comprises 13 residues. Germline lookup yields CDR1 MNHEY and CDR2 SMNVEV (reference sequence). The CDR3 spells CASSLIAGYGYTF. As DNA, the CDR3 is TGTGCCAGCTCCCTTATCGCGGGCTATGGCTACACCTTC.

The table lists this clonotype with many counts. The chain is built from TRBV6-5 and TRBJ1-2; no clear D. The V gene lost 6 bases and the J gene lost 4 bases, with 18 bases spanning the gap. The CDR3 loop spans 15 amino acids. CDR1 is MNHEY, CDR2 SVGAGI, per germline. CDR3 residues: CASRRGGPTIYGYTF. CDR3 sequence (DNA): TGTGCCAGCAGACGCGGAGGGCCAACCATCTATGGCTACACCTTC.

The chain joins TRBV29-1 to TRBJ1-1; D unclear. The germline V gene encodes CDR1 SQVTM and CDR2 ANQGSEA. This CDR3 is 13 amino acids long. Between the trimmed V and J ends, which lost 4 bases and 4 bases, there was a span of 13 bases. CDR3 amino acids: CSVGGVRGTEAFF. As DNA, the CDR3 is TGCAGCGTTGGTGGGGTACGGGGCACTGAAGCTTTCTTT. Using reference TRBV29-1 and TRBJ1-1 for the parts outside the CDR3, the full variable domain is SAVISQKPSRDICQRGTSLTIQCQVDSQVTMMFWYRQQPGQSLTLIATANQGSEATYESGFVIDKFPISRPNLTFSTLTVSNMSPEDSSIYLCSVGGVRGTEAFFGQGTRLTVV.

This chain uses TRBV28 with TRBJ1-1; D not resolved. V lost 4 bases to trimming and J lost 10 bases, with 19 bases between them. This CDR3 spans 14 amino acids. Germline CDR1 and CDR2: MDHEN and SYDVKM. CDR3 in amino acids: CASSYLGHGMVAFF. The DNA of the CDR3 is TGTGCCAGCAGTTACCTTGGGCACGGGATGGTAGCTTTCTTT. The entire variable domain, with the rest obtained from reference TRBV28 and TRBJ1-1, is as follows: DVKVTQSSRYLVKRTGEKVFLECVQDMDHENMFWYRQDPGLGLRLIYFSYDVKMKEKGDIPEGYSVSREKKERFSLILESASTNQTSMYLCASSYLGHGMVAFFGQGTRLTVV.

The rearrangement uses TRBV5-1 and TRBJ2-3; D is perhaps TRBD2 (6 bases). Looked up from germline, CDR1 is SGHRS and CDR2 is YFSETQ. V lost 6 bases and J 8 bases, leaving 22 bases between the germline ends. The CDR3 is 15 residues long. CDR3 coding DNA: TGCGCCAGCACCACTTCCTCTAAGGGAGGACTTACGCAGTATTTT. This encodes CASTTSSKGGLTQYF.

This clonotype was observed at least ten times. This chain links TRBV19 with TRBJ2-2, with TRBD1 identical over 7 bases. Germline CDR1 reads LNHDA; CDR2 reads SQIVND (reference sequence). Trimming removed 3 bases from V and 7 bases from J; junction bases left unmatched: 8. The CDR3 is 15 amino acids. The CDR3 sequence: CASSILDRADGELFF. CDR3 in DNA: TGTGCCAGTAGTATCCTCGACAGGGCCGACGGGGAGCTGTTTTTT.

The chain employs TRBV5-8 and TRBJ2-2; the D is unclear. The CDR3 contains 14 residues. CDR1 SGHTS and CDR2 YDEGEE come from the germline V gene. Trimming cost V 5 bases and J 2 bases, with 10 bases left between them. CDR3 nucleotides: TGTGCCAGCAGTCGCTTCCACAACACCGGGGAGCTGTTTTTT. Amino acids: CASSRFHNTGELFF.

This clonotype has at least ten counts. V gene TRBV20-1 combines with J gene TRBJ2-3; TRBD2 matches at 14 bases. Trimming cost V 0 bases and J 0 bases; bases outside gene matches: 8. CDR1 and CDR2 (germline): DFQATT, SNEGSKA (reference sequence). CDR3 size: 19 residues. CDR3 sequence (DNA): TGCAGTGCTAGAGACGGGACTAGCGGGGGCCTCTATAGCACAGATACGCAGTATTTT. This encodes CSARDGTSGGLYSTDTQYF.

The chain is built from TRBV6-2 or TRBV6-3 and TRBJ2-3; D is undetermined. With 0 bases removed from V and 1 base from J, the gap between germline ends came to 14 bases. CDR3 size: 17 residues. The germline V gene encodes CDR1 MNHEY and CDR2 SVGEGT. CDR3 coding DNA: TGTGCCAGCAGTTACTCGACCACCCCCTTGGGCACAGATACGCAGTATTTT. Its translation: CASSYSTTPLGTDTQYF.

This clonotype showed up many times. The rearrangement uses TRBV28 and TRBJ2-2; TRBD1 agrees at 8 bases. Germline V lookup: CDR1 MDHEN, CDR2 SYDVKM. The CDR3 covers 22 residues. The V and J ends lost 4 bases and 3 bases, in that order; junction bases with no gene match: 25. DNA of the CDR3: TGTGCCAGCAGTTCGATTAGGTTAAGGACCGGGAGCCAACAGGGGGACACCGGGGAGCTGTTTTTT. This sequence encodes CASSSIRLRTGSQQGDTGELFF.

This sequence joins TRBV16 and TRBJ1-5; D is ambiguous. The CDR3 consists of 14 residues. Germline loops: CDR1 KGHSY, CDR2 FQNENV. Between the trimmed V and J ends, which lost 4 bases and 0 bases, there was a span of 7 bases. CDR3 DNA sequence: TGTGCCAGCAGCCCCCAGCCTAGCAATCAGCCCCAGCATTTT. It yields the protein CASSPQPSNQPQHF.

There are many counts of this clonotype. J is TRBJ1-1 and V is TRBV28, with unresolved D. The CDR3 runs 13 residues. Germline CDR1 is MDHEN and CDR2 is SYDVKM. Trimming cost V 6 bases and J 0 bases, with 8 bases left between them. The CDR3: CASSGVMNTEAFF. The CDR3 bases are TGTGCCAGCAGCGGGGTTATGAACACTGAAGCTTTCTTT.

The genes are TRBV30 and TRBJ2-1, with TRBD2 matching over 8 bases. V was pared by 5 bases and J by 9 bases, with 12 bases of the junction left unmatched. The V gene's germline CDR1 is GTSNPN and CDR2 SVGIG (reference sequence). The CDR3 extends over 14 amino acids. This chain's CDR3 is CAWSTSGTLGEQFF. The DNA of the CDR3 is TGTGCCTGGTCAACTAGCGGAACCCTCGGTGAGCAGTTCTTC. The full variable domain, in which reference TRBV30 and TRBJ2-1 provide the parts outside the CDR3, is SQTIHQWPATLVQPVGSPLSLECTVEGTSNPNLYWYRQAAGRGLQLLFYSVGIGQISSEVPQNLSASRPQDRQFILSSKKLLLSDSGFYLCAWSTSGTLGEQFFGPGTRLTVL.

This clonotype was detected a few times. The chain couples TRBV29-1 to TRBJ1-2; 7 bases match TRBD1. This CDR3 region has 15 residues. CDR1 SQVTM and CDR2 ANQGSEA come from the germline V gene. Trimming removed 5 bases from V and 1 base from J; junction bases left unmatched: 10. The CDR3 DNA sequence: TGCAGCGTTTACCGAGGGACAGAAAATAACTATGGCTACACCTTC. Translation gives CSVYRGTENNYGYTF.

The table lists this clonotype with many counts. This rearrangement joins TRBV29-1 to TRBJ1-1; 7 bases fit TRBD1. Losses at the gene ends were 0 bases for V and 9 bases for J; bases not matched to a gene: 4. The CDR3 has 12 residues. CDR1 and CDR2 (germline): SQVTM, ANQGSEA. CDR3: CSVEEPGQKAFF. The CDR3 bases are TGCAGCGTTGAAGAGCCGGGACAGAAAGCTTTCTTT.

The chain couples TRBV14 to TRBJ1-6, with no clear D. The germline V and J ends were trimmed by 4 bases and 7 bases, with 8 bases remaining between them. The germline V gene encodes CDR1 SGHDN and CDR2 FVKESK. CDR3 length: 13 residues. CDR3 sequence: CASSLIGNSPLHF. The CDR3 DNA sequence: TGTGCCAGCAGCCTTATAGGCAATTCACCCCTCCACTTT.